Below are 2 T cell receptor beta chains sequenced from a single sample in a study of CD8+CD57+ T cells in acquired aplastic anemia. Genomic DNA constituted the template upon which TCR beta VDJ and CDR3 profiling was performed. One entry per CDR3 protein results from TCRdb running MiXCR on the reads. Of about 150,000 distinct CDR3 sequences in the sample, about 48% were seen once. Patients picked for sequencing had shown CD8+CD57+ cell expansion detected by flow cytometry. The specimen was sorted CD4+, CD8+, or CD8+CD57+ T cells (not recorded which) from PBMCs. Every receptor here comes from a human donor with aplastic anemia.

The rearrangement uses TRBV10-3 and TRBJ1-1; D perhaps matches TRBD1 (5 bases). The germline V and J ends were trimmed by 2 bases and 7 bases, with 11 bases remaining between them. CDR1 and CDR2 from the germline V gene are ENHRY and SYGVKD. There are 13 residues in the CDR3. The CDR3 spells CAISEGTGREAFF. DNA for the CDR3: TGTGCCATCAGTGAGGGCACGGGACGTGAAGCTTTCTTT.

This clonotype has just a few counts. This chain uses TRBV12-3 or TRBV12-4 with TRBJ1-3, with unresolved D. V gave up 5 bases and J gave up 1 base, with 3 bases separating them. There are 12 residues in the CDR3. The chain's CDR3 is CASSRSGNTIYF. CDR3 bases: TGTGCCAGCAGTCGATCTGGAAACACCATATATTTT.